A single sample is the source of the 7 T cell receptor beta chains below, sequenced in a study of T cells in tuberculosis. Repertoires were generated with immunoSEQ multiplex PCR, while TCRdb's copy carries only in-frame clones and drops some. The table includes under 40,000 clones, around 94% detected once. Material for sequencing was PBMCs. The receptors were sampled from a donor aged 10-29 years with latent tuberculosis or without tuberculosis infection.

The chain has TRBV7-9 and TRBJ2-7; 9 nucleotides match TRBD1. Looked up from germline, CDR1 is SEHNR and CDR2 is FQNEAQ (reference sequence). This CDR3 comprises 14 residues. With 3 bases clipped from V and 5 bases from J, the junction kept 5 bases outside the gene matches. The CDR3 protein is CASSFRQGVDEQYF. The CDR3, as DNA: TGTGCCAGCAGCTTTCGACAGGGGGTGGACGAGCAGTACTTC. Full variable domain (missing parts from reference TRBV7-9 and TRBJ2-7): DTGVSQNPRHKITKRGQNVTFRCDPISEHNRLYWYRQTLGQGPEFLTYFQNEAQLEKSRLLSDRFSAERPKGSFSTLEIQRTEQGDSAMYLCASSFRQGVDEQYFGPGTRLTVT.

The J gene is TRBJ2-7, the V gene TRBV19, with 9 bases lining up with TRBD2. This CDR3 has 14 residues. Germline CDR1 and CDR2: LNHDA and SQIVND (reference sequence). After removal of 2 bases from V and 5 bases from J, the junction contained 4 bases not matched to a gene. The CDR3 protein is CASSISGRINEQYF. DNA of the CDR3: TGTGCCAGTAGTATAAGCGGGAGGATCAACGAGCAGTACTTC.

This CDR3 reads CAISEGFGRSQETQYF. The DNA of the CDR3 is TGTGCCATCAGTGAGGGTTTTGGGAGGAGCCAAGAGACCCAGTACTTC. The chain recombines TRBV10-3 with TRBJ2-5, with a weak D call TRBD2 (6 bases). Germline V gene sequence: CDR1 ENHRY, CDR2 SYGVKD. The V gene lost 2 bases and the J gene lost 1 base, with 14 bases spanning the gap. CDR3 length: 16 amino acids.

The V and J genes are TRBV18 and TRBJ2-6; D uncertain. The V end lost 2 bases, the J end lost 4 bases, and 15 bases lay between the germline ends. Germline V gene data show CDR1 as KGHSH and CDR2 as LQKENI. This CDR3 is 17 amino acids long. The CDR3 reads CASSPNLEMSGANVLTF. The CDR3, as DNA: TGTGCCAGCTCACCAAATCTTGAGATGTCGGGGGCCAACGTCCTGACTTTC.

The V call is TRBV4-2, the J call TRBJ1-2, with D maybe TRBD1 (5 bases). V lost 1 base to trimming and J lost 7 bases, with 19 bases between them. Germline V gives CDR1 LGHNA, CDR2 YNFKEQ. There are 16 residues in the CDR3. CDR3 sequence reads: CASSQVGVQGRGGYTF. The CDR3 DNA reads TGTGCCAGCAGCCAAGTTGGCGTCCAGGGTAGAGGTGGCTACACCTTC.

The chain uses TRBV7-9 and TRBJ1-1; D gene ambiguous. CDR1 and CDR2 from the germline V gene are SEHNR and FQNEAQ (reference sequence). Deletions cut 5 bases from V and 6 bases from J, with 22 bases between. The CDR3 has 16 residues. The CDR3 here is CASSPFLAGGSPEAFF. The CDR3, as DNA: TGTGCCAGCAGCCCCTTCCTGGCGGGAGGTAGCCCTGAAGCTTTCTTT.

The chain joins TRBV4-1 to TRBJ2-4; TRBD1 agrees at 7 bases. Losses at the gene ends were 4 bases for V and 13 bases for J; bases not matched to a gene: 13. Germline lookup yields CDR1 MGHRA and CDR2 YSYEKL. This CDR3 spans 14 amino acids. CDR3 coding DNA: TGCGCCAGCAGCCGATTAATGCTTACAGGGGTGCAGTACTTC. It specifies CASSRLMLTGVQYF.